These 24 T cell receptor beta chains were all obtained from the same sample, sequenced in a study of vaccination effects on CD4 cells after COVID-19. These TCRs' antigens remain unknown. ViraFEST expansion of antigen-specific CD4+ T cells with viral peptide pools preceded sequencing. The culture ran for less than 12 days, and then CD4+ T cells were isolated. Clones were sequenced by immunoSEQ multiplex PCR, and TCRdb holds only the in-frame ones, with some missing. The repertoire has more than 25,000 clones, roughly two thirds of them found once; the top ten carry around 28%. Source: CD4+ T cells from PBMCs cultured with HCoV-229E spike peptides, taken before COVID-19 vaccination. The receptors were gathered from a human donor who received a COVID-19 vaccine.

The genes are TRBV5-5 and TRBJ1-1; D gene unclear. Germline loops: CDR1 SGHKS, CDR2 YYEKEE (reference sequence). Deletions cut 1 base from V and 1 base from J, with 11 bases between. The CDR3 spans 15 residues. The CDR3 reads CASSLMVRTNTEAFF. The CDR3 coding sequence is TGTGCCAGCAGCTTGATGGTCCGGACGAACACTGAAGCTTTCTTT. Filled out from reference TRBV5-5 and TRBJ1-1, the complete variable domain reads DAGVTQSPTHLIKTRGQQVTLRCSPISGHKSVSWYQQVLGQGPQFIFQYYEKEERGRGNFPDRFSARQFPNYSSELNVNALLLGDSALYLCASSLMVRTNTEAFFGQGTRLTVV.

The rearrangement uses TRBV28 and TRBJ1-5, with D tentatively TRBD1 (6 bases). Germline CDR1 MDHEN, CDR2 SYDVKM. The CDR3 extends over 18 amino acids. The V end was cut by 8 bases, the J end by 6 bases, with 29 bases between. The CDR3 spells CASAAPQKLTGTVQPQHF. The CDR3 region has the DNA TGTGCCAGCGCTGCCCCTCAAAAACTCACAGGGACGGTTCAGCCCCAGCATTTT.

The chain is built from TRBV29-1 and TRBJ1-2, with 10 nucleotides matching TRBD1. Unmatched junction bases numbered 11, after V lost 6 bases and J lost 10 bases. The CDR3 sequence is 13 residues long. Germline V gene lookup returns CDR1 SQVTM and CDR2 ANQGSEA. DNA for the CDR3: TGCAGCGTGCAGGGACAGGGGTTAAATGACTACACCTTC. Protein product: CSVQGQGLNDYTF.

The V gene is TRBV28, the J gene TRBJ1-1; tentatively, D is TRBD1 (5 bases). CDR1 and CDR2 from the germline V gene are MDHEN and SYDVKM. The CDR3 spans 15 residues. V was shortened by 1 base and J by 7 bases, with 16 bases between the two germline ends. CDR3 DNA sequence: TGTGCCAGCAGTTTATTATCGGGGCAGGGAAATGAAGCTTTCTTT. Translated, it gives CASSLLSGQGNEAFF.

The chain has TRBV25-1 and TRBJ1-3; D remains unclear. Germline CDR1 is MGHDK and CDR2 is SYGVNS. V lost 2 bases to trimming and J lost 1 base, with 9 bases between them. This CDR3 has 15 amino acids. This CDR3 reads CASSEVLASGNTIYF. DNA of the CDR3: TGTGCCAGCAGTGAAGTATTGGCTTCTGGAAACACCATATATTTT.

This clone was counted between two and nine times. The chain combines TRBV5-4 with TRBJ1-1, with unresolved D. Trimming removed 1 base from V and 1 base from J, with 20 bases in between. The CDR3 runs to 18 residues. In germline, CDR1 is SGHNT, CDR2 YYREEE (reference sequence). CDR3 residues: CASSLSIRTYKGNTEAFF. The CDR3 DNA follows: TGTGCCAGCAGCTTGAGTATCCGGACTTACAAGGGGAACACTGAAGCTTTCTTT. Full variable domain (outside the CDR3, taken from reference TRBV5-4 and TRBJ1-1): ETGVTQSPTHLIKTRGQQVTLRCSSQSGHNTVSWYQQALGQGPQFIFQYYREEENGRGNFPPRFSGLQFPNYSSELNVNALELDDSALYLCASSLSIRTYKGNTEAFFGQGTRLTVV.

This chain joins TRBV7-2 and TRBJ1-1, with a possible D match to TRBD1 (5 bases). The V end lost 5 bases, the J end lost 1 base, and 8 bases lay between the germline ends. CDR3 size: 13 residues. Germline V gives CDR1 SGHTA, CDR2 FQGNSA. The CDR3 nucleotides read TGTGCCAGCAGCCCCGGACAGAACACTGAAGCTTTCTTT. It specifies CASSPGQNTEAFF. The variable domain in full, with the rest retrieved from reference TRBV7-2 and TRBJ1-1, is GAGVSQSPSNKVTEKGKDVELRCDPISGHTALYWYRQSLGQGLEFLIYFQGNSAPDKSGLPSDRFSAERTGGSVSTLTIQRTQQEDSAVYLCASSPGQNTEAFFGQGTRLTVV.

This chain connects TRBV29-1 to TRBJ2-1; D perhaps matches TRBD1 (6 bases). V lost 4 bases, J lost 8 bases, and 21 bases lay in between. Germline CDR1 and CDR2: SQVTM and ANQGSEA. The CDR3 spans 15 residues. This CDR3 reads CSVAPLRSEGDEQFF. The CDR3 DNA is TGCAGCGTTGCACCCCTACGCTCAGAGGGGGATGAGCAGTTCTTC.

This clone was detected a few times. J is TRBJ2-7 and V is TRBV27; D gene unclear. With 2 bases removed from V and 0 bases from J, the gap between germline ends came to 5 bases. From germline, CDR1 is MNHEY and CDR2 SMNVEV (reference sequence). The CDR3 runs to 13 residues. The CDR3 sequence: CASSLKVSYEQYF. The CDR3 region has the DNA TGTGCCAGCAGTTTAAAGGTCTCCTACGAGCAGTACTTC.

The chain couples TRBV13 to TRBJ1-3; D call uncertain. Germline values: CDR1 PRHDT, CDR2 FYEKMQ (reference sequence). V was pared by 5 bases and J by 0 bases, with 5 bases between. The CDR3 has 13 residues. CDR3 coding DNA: TGTGCCAGCAGCCCCCTCTCTGGAAACACCATATATTTT. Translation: CASSPLSGNTIYF.

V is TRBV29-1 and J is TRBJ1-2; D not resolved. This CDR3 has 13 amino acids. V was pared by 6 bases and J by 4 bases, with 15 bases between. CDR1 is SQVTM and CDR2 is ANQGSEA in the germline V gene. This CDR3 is CSVRQRGFYGYTF. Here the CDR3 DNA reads TGCAGCGTCCGCCAGAGAGGATTCTATGGCTACACCTTC. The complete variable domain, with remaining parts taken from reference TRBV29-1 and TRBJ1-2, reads SAVISQKPSRDICQRGTSLTIQCQVDSQVTMMFWYRQQPGQSLTLIATANQGSEATYESGFVIDKFPISRPNLTFSTLTVSNMSPEDSSIYLCSVRQRGFYGYTFGSGTRLTVV.

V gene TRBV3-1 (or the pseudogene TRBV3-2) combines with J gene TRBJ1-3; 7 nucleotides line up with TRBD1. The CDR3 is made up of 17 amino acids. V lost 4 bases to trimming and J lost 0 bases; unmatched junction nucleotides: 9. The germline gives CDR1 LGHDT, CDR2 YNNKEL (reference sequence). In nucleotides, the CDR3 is TGTGCCAGCAGCCTTGGGACAGTTAGCCTCTCTGGAAACACCATATATTTT. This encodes CASSLGTVSLSGNTIYF.

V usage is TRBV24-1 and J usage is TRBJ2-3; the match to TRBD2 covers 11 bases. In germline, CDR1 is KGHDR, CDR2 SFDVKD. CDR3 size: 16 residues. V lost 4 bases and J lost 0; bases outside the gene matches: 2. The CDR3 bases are TGTGCCACCAGTGACTGGACTAGCGGGAGCACAGATACGCAGTATTTT. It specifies CATSDWTSGSTDTQYF.

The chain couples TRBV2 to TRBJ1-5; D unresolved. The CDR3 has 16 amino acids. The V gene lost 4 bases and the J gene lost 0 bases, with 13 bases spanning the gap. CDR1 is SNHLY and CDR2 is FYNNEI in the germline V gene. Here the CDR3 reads CASSGWRTYSNQPQHF. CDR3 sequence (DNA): TGTGCCAGCAGTGGTTGGCGGACTTATAGCAATCAGCCCCAGCATTTT.

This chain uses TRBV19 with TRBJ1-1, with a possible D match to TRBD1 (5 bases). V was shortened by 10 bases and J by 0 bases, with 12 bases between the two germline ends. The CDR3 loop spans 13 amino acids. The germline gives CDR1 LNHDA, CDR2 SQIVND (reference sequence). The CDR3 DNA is TGTGCCACCACTAGGGGATTGAACACTGAAGCTTTCTTT. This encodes CATTRGLNTEAFF.

The DNA for the CDR3 is TGTGCCAGCAGCTTAGGCCATCGAATCCACAATGAGCAGTTCTTC. It encodes CASSLGHRIHNEQFF. The chain recombines TRBV7-9 with TRBJ2-1, with no clear D. The V end lost 1 base, the J end lost 5 bases, and 12 bases lay between the germline ends. Germline V gives CDR1 SEHNR, CDR2 FQNEAQ (reference sequence). This CDR3 has 15 residues.

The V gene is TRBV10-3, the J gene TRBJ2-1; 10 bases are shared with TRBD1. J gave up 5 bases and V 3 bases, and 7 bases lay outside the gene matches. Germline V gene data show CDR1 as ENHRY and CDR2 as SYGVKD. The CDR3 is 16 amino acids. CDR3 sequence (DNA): TGTGCCATCAGTGACCCCGGGACAGGGGTTGACAATGAGCAGTTCTTC. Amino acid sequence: CAISDPGTGVDNEQFF.

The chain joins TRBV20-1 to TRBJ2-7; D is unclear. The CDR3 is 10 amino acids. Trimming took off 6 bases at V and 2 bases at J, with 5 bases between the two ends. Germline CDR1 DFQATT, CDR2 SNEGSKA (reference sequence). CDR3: CSAEAYEQYF. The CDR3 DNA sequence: TGCAGTGCGGAAGCCTACGAGCAGTACTTC.

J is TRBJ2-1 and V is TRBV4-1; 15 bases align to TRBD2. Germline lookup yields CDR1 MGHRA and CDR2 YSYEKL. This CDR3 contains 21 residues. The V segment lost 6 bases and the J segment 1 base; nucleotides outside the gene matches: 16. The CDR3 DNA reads TGCGCCAGCAGTCCAACCGGACTAGCGGGGGGGCGAGGAATTTCCTACAATGAGCAGTTCTTC. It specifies CASSPTGLAGGRGISYNEQFF.

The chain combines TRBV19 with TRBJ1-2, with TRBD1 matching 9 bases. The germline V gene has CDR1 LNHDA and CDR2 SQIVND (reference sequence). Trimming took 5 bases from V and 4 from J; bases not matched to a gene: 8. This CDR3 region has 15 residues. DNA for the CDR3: TGTGCCAGTAGTTTCCGGGACAGGGTCTTCTATGGCTACACCTTC. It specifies CASSFRDRVFYGYTF.

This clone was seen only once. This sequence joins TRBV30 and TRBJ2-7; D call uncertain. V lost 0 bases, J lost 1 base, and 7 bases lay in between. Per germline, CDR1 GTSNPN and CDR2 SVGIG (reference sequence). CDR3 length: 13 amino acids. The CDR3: CAWSVPSSYEQYF. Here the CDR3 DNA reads TGTGCCTGGAGTGTTCCGTCTTCCTACGAGCAGTACTTC.

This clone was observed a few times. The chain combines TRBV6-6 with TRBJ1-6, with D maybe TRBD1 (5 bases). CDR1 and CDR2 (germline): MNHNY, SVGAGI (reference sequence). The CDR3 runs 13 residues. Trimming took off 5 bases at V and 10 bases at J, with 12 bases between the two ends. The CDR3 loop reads CASSRGIGSPLHF. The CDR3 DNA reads TGTGCCAGCAGTCGGGGGATCGGGTCACCCCTCCACTTT.

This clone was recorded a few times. The CDR3 loop reads CASSYSGATTSGNTIYF. The CDR3 region has the DNA TGCGCCAGCAGCTATTCAGGGGCTACGACCTCTGGAAACACCATATATTTT. The chain uses TRBV4-1 and TRBJ1-3; perhaps TRBD1 as D (6 bases). Germline CDR1 and CDR2: MGHRA and YSYEKL. V gave up 5 bases and J gave up 0 bases, with 17 bases separating them. CDR3 length equals 17 residues.

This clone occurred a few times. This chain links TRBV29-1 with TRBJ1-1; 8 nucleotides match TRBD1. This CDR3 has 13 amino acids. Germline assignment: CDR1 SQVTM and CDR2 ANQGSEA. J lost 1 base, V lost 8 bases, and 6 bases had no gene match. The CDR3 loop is CSSSTGGNTEAFF. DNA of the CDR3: TGCAGCTCCAGTACAGGGGGGAACACTGAAGCTTTCTTT.